The 9 T cell receptor beta chains below all came from one sample that was sequenced in a study of beta chain features in type 1 diabetes. Every bit of the isolated RNA underwent reverse transcription, so sequencing read expressed TCRB transcripts. Repertoires were generated with immunoSEQ multiplex PCR, while TCRdb's copy carries only in-frame clones and drops some. The sample consists of about 350,000 clones, about 19% of them appearing once. The sequenced material came from naive CD4+ T cells from blood. These receptors were collected from a woman younger than 35 in good health.

The sample holds a few counts of this clone. The J gene is TRBJ1-1, the V gene TRBV7-8; possible D gene TRBD1, 5 bases. Looked up from germline, CDR1 is SGHVS and CDR2 is FQNEAQ. The CDR3 consists of 15 residues. With 10 bases removed from V and 1 base from J, the gap between germline ends came to 19 bases. The CDR3 spells CATTPRRDSNTEAFF. CDR3 DNA: TGTGCCACCACACCTCGGCGGGACTCGAACACTGAAGCTTTCTTT.

V and J are TRBV7-9 and TRBJ2-1, with D possibly being TRBD2 (7 bases). Germline V lookup: CDR1 SEHNR, CDR2 FQNEAQ (reference sequence). The CDR3 spans 16 residues. The ends were cut back, 0 bases at V and 0 bases at J, with 9 bases in the middle. The CDR3 DNA reads TGTGCCAGCAGCTTAGCGGGGGGGCCCTCCTACAATGAGCAGTTCTTC. Protein sequence: CASSLAGGPSYNEQFF.

This clone was detected only a few times. The chain couples TRBV6-5 to TRBJ2-5; D gene uncertain. Per the germline V gene, CDR1 is MNHEY and CDR2 is SVGAGI. The CDR3 consists of 13 residues. Trimming cost V 5 bases and J 2 bases, with 9 bases left between them. The CDR3 loop is CASSQDLQETQYF. Here the CDR3 DNA reads TGTGCCAGCAGTCAGGATCTTCAAGAGACCCAGTACTTC.

This clone has just a few counts. This chain joins TRBV6-6 and TRBJ2-3; D might be TRBD2 (5 bases). V dropped 2 bases and J dropped 3 bases, with 12 bases sitting between them. This CDR3 has 15 amino acids. The germline gives CDR1 MNHNY, CDR2 SVGAGI (reference sequence). CDR3 loop: CASSYGRGVTDTQYF. The CDR3 coding sequence is TGTGCCAGCAGTTACGGTCGGGGTGTTACAGATACGCAGTATTTT.

V is TRBV5-1 and J is TRBJ1-2; possibly TRBD1 for D (5 bases). Germline V gives CDR1 SGHRS, CDR2 YFSETQ. Between the trimmed V and J ends, which lost 0 bases and 3 bases, there was a span of 6 bases. The CDR3 covers 13 residues. The CDR3 reads CASSLGRDYGYTF. CDR3 DNA: TGCGCCAGCAGCTTGGGCAGGGACTATGGCTACACCTTC.

The genes are TRBV6-5 and TRBJ2-1; the match to TRBD2 covers 10 bases. Losses at the gene ends were 5 bases for V and 2 bases for J; bases not matched to a gene: 3. This CDR3 is built from 15 residues. Germline CDR1 is MNHEY and CDR2 is SVGAGI. The CDR3 loop reads CASSKRGGPYNEQFF. The CDR3 DNA is TGTGCCAGCAGTAAGCGGGGGGGCCCCTACAATGAGCAGTTCTTC.

The genes are TRBV5-4 and TRBJ2-5; D gene uncertain. Germline lookup yields CDR1 SGHNT and CDR2 YYREEE (reference sequence). V gave up 2 bases and J gave up 0 bases, with 14 bases separating them. This CDR3 spans 16 amino acids. The CDR3 loop reads CASSLKIARNQETQYF. CDR3 bases: TGTGCCAGCAGCTTAAAAATAGCCCGGAACCAAGAGACCCAGTACTTC.

V usage is TRBV5-6 and J usage is TRBJ2-3, with 8 bases lining up with TRBD1. The V and J ends lost 2 bases and 2 bases, in that order; junction bases with no gene match: 4. The length of the CDR3 is 15 residues. Germline-derived CDR1 and CDR2 are SGHDT and YYEEEE. CDR3 residues: CASSFDRGNTDTQYF. The CDR3 DNA sequence: TGTGCCAGCAGCTTTGACAGGGGTAACACAGATACGCAGTATTTT. Together with reference TRBV5-6 and TRBJ2-3, the CDR3 gives the full variable domain: DAGVTQSPTHLIKTRGQQVTLRCSPKSGHDTVSWYQQALGQGPQFIFQYYEEEERQRGNFPDRFSGHQFPNYSSELNVNALLLGDSALYLCASSFDRGNTDTQYFGPGTRLTVL.

V and J are TRBV6-5 and TRBJ2-2; D ambiguous. CDR1 MNHEY and CDR2 SVGAGI come from the germline V gene. V shed 2 bases and J shed 5 bases, with 6 bases lying between them. This CDR3 is built from 13 residues. CDR3 DNA: TGTGCCAGCAGTTACCCCAATACCGGGGAGCTGTTTTTT. This translates into CASSYPNTGELFF.